One sample yielded the 15 T cell receptor beta chains listed below, sequenced in a study of T cell responses to AZD1222 COVID-19 vaccine. Repertoires were generated with immunoSEQ multiplex PCR, while TCRdb's copy carries only in-frame clones and drops some. This table holds some 200,000 clones, about nine tenths found once. The material was peripheral blood, obtained 28 days after the second AZD1222 dose. These receptors originate from an adult who received the AZD1222 COVID-19 vaccine.

This clone was seen only a few times. The gene calls are TRBV5-1 and TRBJ2-5, with D possibly TRBD1 on 6 matching bases. With 3 bases removed from V and 5 bases from J, the gap between germline ends came to 11 bases. Germline CDR1 and CDR2: SGHRS and YFSETQ. The CDR3 extends over 13 amino acids. The CDR3 loop is CASSSRGLETQYF. DNA for the CDR3: TGCGCCAGCAGCTCCAGGGGTTTGGAGACCCAGTACTTC.

The rearrangement uses TRBV6-2 or TRBV6-3 and TRBJ2-7, with D possibly matching TRBD2 (6 bases). The CDR3 is 17 residues long. V shed 0 bases and J shed 4 bases, with 19 bases lying between them. In germline, CDR1 is MNHEY, CDR2 SVGEGT. The CDR3 region is CASSYSRGSSGRYEQYF. Here the CDR3 DNA reads TGTGCCAGCAGTTACTCGAGAGGTAGTAGCGGTCGATACGAGCAGTACTTC.

CDR3 nucleotides: TGTGCCAGCAGAATAGCGGGATCCAATGAGCAGTTCTTC. Translated: CASRIAGSNEQFF. The chain carries TRBV7-8 and TRBJ2-1, with TRBD2 matching over 8 bases. This CDR3 is 13 amino acids long. Germline V gives CDR1 SGHVS, CDR2 FQNEAQ. Trimming removed 6 bases from V and 6 bases from J; junction bases left unmatched: 4.

This chain joins TRBV28 and TRBJ2-5, with D perhaps matching TRBD2 (5 bases). Trimming left V 5 bases short and J 0 bases short, with 10 bases between. The germline V gene encodes CDR1 MDHEN and CDR2 SYDVKM. This CDR3 spans 14 amino acids. CDR3: CASSRTVYQETQYF. In DNA form, the CDR3 reads TGTGCCAGCAGTCGGACTGTGTACCAAGAGACCCAGTACTTC.

The chain is built from TRBV19 and TRBJ1-2; 7 nucleotides line up with TRBD1. The J segment lost 8 bases and the V segment lost 5 bases, leaving 17 bases of the junction unmatched. This CDR3 region has 16 residues. Germline CDR1 LNHDA, CDR2 SQIVND (reference sequence). CDR3 DNA sequence: TGTGCCAGTAGTGGCTTGACAGGGCCCAGTGGTATCGGCTACACCTTC. Translation gives CASSGLTGPSGIGYTF.

The chain carries TRBV5-4 and TRBJ1-1; TRBD1 aligns across 7 bases. With 3 bases clipped from V and 1 base from J, the junction kept 0 bases outside the gene matches. This CDR3 spans 13 amino acids. Germline CDR1 is SGHNT and CDR2 is YYREEE (reference sequence). This CDR3 reads CASSYRGNTEAFF. The CDR3 nucleotides read TGTGCCAGCAGCTACAGGGGGAACACTGAAGCTTTCTTT.

The chain carries TRBV4-2 and TRBJ2-7; tentatively, D is TRBD1 or TRBD2 (5 bases each). The V end lost 0 bases, the J end lost 5 bases, and 17 bases lay between the germline ends. This CDR3 has 16 residues. CDR1 is LGHNA, CDR2 YNFKEQ, per germline. The CDR3 protein is CASSQDWDALGDEQYF. The CDR3 DNA is TGTGCCAGCAGCCAAGACTGGGACGCCCTGGGAGACGAGCAGTACTTC.

This chain joins TRBV28 and TRBJ2-7; 10 positions match TRBD1. This CDR3 contains 13 residues. Germline loops: CDR1 MDHEN, CDR2 SYDVKM. After removal of 6 bases from V and 4 bases from J, the junction contained 3 bases not matched to a gene. The CDR3 sequence: CASRTGGLYEQYF. CDR3 nucleotide sequence: TGTGCCAGCAGGACAGGGGGCTTGTACGAGCAGTACTTC. Combining the CDR3 with reference TRBV28 and TRBJ2-7 gives the whole variable domain DVKVTQSSRYLVKRTGEKVFLECVQDMDHENMFWYRQDPGLGLRLIYFSYDVKMKEKGDIPEGYSVSREKKERFSLILESASTNQTSMYLCASRTGGLYEQYFGPGTRLTVT.

V is TRBV19 and J is TRBJ2-5; D is possibly TRBD1 or TRBD2 (7 bases each). This CDR3 spans 16 amino acids. V dropped 6 bases and J dropped 1 base, with 18 bases sitting between them. CDR1 and CDR2 (germline): LNHDA, SQIVND (reference sequence). This chain's CDR3 is CASSPQGGALQETQYF. The CDR3 region has the DNA TGTGCCAGTAGCCCTCAGGGGGGGGCCCTCCAAGAGACCCAGTACTTC.

The genes are TRBV28 and TRBJ1-1, with a tentative D call TRBD1 (5 bases). The CDR3 is 15 residues long. Looked up from germline, CDR1 is MDHEN and CDR2 is SYDVKM. V lost 5 bases to trimming and J lost 2 bases, with 15 bases between them. The CDR3 nucleotides are TGTGCCAGCAGTCCTCCCTCGACAGATAACACTGAAGCTTTCTTT. Its translation is CASSPPSTDNTEAFF.

The rearrangement joins TRBV28 to TRBJ2-7; no firm D call. The CDR3 length is 11 residues. Germline loops: CDR1 MDHEN, CDR2 SYDVKM. V dropped 4 bases and J dropped 3 bases, with 4 bases sitting between them. DNA for the CDR3: TGTGCCAGCAGTTCTTTCTACGAGCAGTACTTC. Translation: CASSSFYEQYF.

J is TRBJ2-7 and V is TRBV7-9; possibly TRBD2 for D (6 bases). V lost 3 bases and J 7 bases, leaving 19 bases between the germline ends. This CDR3 is 15 amino acids long. CDR1 and CDR2 (germline): SEHNR, FQNEAQ (reference sequence). CDR3 sequence (DNA): TGTGCCAGCAGCTTGGGGACTGGGCCGGCGGGGGAGCAGTACTTC. Protein: CASSLGTGPAGEQYF.

The chain has TRBV5-1 and TRBJ2-1; D unresolved. V was pared by 0 bases and J by 7 bases, with 14 bases between. Germline V CDR1 and CDR2: SGHRS, YFSETQ. CDR3 length: 15 amino acids. CDR3 coding DNA: TGCGCCAGCAGCTTGGAGATCGGGCCACGAAATGAGCAGTTCTTC. As protein: CASSLEIGPRNEQFF.

The chain combines TRBV4-2 with TRBJ2-1; D is unresolved. The CDR3 contains 16 residues. V dropped 4 bases and J dropped 0 bases, with 13 bases sitting between them. Germline CDR1 reads LGHNA; CDR2 reads YNFKEQ. The CDR3 DNA is TGTGCCAGCAGCCTCAGTCAGTGGAGCTCCTACAATGAGCAGTTCTTC. It is translated as CASSLSQWSSYNEQFF.

V gene TRBV5-1 combines with J gene TRBJ2-6, with D uncertain. The V end was cut by 0 bases, the J end by 3 bases, with 4 bases between. The CDR3 extends over 14 amino acids. Germline V lookup: CDR1 SGHRS, CDR2 YFSETQ. The CDR3 is CASSLGGGANVLTF. CDR3 sequence (DNA): TGCGCCAGCAGCTTGGGTGGTGGGGCCAACGTCCTGACTTTC.